A selection of T cell receptor beta chains follows, all from one sample in a study of blood T cells in healthy people across ages. TCRdb re-analysed the 5' RACE reads in MiXCR, keeping a single row per CDR3 protein. The sample comprises about 1.4 million distinct CDR3 sequences, approximately 60% of which are singletons, and 6.5% to 8.5% rests with the top ten. The sample taken for sequencing was blood. The receptor set was obtained from a man between 18 and 29 years old in good health. The CDR3 runs from the conserved cysteine through the conserved F or W. D genes are given only for firm matches. A clone size is listed for some rows: how often the clone was seen (once, few, many), or a class if it is expanded.

j_gene | d_gene | v_gene | abundance | CDR3aa | CDR3nt
TRBJ1-4 | NA | TRBV4-2 | NA | CASSQGGQPTATNEKLFF | TGTGCCAGCAGCCAAGGAGGACAGCCTACAGCAACTAATGAAAAACTGTTTTTT
TRBJ1-1 | NA | TRBV29-1 | NA | CSVVAAQANTEAFF | TGCAGCGTTGTGGCAGCACAGGCCAACACTGAAGCTTTCTTT
TRBJ2-3 | TRBD2 | TRBV5-1 | NA | CASSTWTRSTDTQYF | TGCGCCAGCAGCACCTGGACTAGATCTACAGATACGCAGTATTTT
TRBJ2-7 | TRBD2 | TRBV20-1 | NA | CSASPPSGGPIHEQYF | TGCAGTGCTAGCCCCCCTAGCGGAGGCCCCATCCACGAGCAGTACTTC
TRBJ2-7 | NA | TRBV11-2 | NA | CASSLSAGHEQYF | TGTGCCAGCAGCTTATCGGCGGGTCACGAGCAGTACTTC
TRBJ1-1 | NA | TRBV2 | NA | CASSVGVGQSNTEAFF | TGTGCCAGCAGTGTTGGCGTCGGACAATCGAACACTGAAGCTTTCTTT
TRBJ2-3 | NA | TRBV10-3 | NA | CAIGEGVTDTQYF | TGTGCCATCGGGGAAGGTGTCACAGATACGCAGTATTTT
TRBJ2-1 | TRBD2 | TRBV20-1 | NA | CSATGTSGWYNEQFF | TGCAGTGCTACCGGGACTAGCGGGTGGTACAATGAGCAGTTCTTC
TRBJ2-1 | NA | TRBV20-1 | NA | CSASPSGNEQFF | TGCAGTGCTAGCCCCTCAGGCAATGAGCAGTTCTTC
TRBJ2-7 | NA | TRBV4-2 | few | CASSQEGNAYEQYF | TGTGCCAGCAGCCAAGAAGGCAACGCCTACGAGCAGTACTTC
TRBJ1-4 | TRBD1 | TRBV28 | few | CASSSGQGFEKLFF | TGTGCCAGCAGTTCCGGACAGGGGTTTGAAAAACTGTTTTTT
TRBJ2-3 | TRBD1 | TRBV2 | NA | CASSEHTGGFTDTQYF | TGTGCCAGCAGTGAGCATACAGGGGGCTTCACAGATACGCAGTATTTT
TRBJ2-4 | TRBD1 | TRBV7-2 | NA | CASSPNRGTNEQYF | TGTGCCAGCAGCCCCAACAGGGGGACGAATGAGCAGTACTTC
TRBJ2-7 | NA | TRBV4-2 | NA | CASSQKAGDGTVTYEQYF | TGTGCCAGCAGCCAGAAAGCCGGGGACGGGACGGTTACATACGAGCAGTACTTC
TRBJ2-5 | NA | TRBV29-1 | NA | CSDRQSGGETQYF | TGCAGCGATAGACAGTCGGGTGGAGAGACCCAGTACTTC
TRBJ2-1 | NA | TRBV27 | many | CASSLGPSYNEQFF | TGTGCCAGCAGCTTAGGTCCCTCCTACAATGAGCAGTTCTTC
TRBJ2-7 | NA | TRBV10-3 | NA | CAISDPSDTYEQYF | TGTGCCATCAGTGACCCTAGCGATACCTACGAGCAGTACTTC
TRBJ2-2 | NA | TRBV13 | NA | CASSQGGPTGELFF | TGTGCCAGCAGCCAGGGGGGGCCCACCGGGGAGCTGTTTTTT
TRBJ2-7 | NA | TRBV25-1 | NA | CASSIRGGSDEQYF | TGTGCCAGCAGCATAAGGGGGGGCAGCGACGAGCAGTACTTC